This is a list of T cell receptor beta chains from one sample in a study of T cell responses to AZD1222 COVID-19 vaccine. TCRdb's copy holds only in-frame clones and misses some; the assay was immunoSEQ multiplex PCR. The table has fewer than 90,000 clones, around nine tenths seen once. Sequencing was performed on peripheral blood, taken on day 0 of AZD1222 vaccination. Every receptor here comes from an adult in good health. The CDR3 runs from the conserved cysteine through the conserved F or W. A D gene is named only where the DNA matches it firmly. Only part of the rows carry a size: once, few, many, or a class if the clone is expanded.

clone_size	d_call	v_call	j_call	cdr3_nt	cdr3_aa
NA	TRBD1	TRBV19	TRBJ1-5	TGTGCCAGTAGTATGAGAACAGGGGGCGGTCAGCCCCAGCATTTT	CASSMRTGGGQPQHF
NA	NA	TRBV6-6	TRBJ1-1	TGTGCCAGCACCGGTTTGGTGGTCACTGAAGCTTTCTTT	CASTGLVVTEAFF
NA	NA	TRBV30	TRBJ1-5	TGTGCCTGGAGTGTCGGACAGTATAGCAATCAGCCCCAGCATTTT	CAWSVGQYSNQPQHF
NA	NA	TRBV1	TRBJ1-3	TGCACCAGCAGCCCCAGGAGACAGGGGAGAAACACCATATATTTT	CTSSPRRQGRNTIYF
NA	NA	TRBV5-4	TRBJ2-5	TGTGCCAGCAAGGTCCCGGGGGAGACCCAGTACTTC	CASKVPGETQYF
once	NA	TRBV30	TRBJ1-5	TGTGCCTGGAGCCAAAGGGGCCTTTACAATCAGCCCCAGCATTTT	CAWSQRGLYNQPQHF
NA	TRBD1	TRBV7-8	TRBJ1-6	TGTGCCAGCAGCACTAGACAGGGGAATTCACCCCTCCACTTT	CASSTRQGNSPLHF
NA	NA	TRBV5-4	TRBJ2-3	TGTGCCAGCAGCTTGTTCTCTAGCACAGATACGCAGTATTTT	CASSLFSSTDTQYF
few	NA	TRBV12-3/TRBV12-4	TRBJ2-2	TGTGCCAGCAGGGGGATCGGCACCGGGGAGCTGTTTTTT	CASRGIGTGELFF
NA	NA	TRBV5-5	TRBJ1-1	TGTGCCAGCAGCCTACAGCTGAACACTGAAGCTTTCTTT	CASSLQLNTEAFF
NA	TRBD2	TRBV5-1	TRBJ2-2	TGCGCCAGCAGCTTGGGACTAGCGGGAGGGGCCACCGGGGAGCTGTTTTTT	CASSLGLAGGATGELFF
NA	NA	TRBV12-3/TRBV12-4	TRBJ1-3	TGTGCCAGCAGTTTAAGGGCTGGAAACACCATATATTTT	CASSLRAGNTIYF
NA	TRBD1	TRBV11-2	TRBJ2-2	TGTGCCAGCAGCTTAGGGGGACAGACCTCACGCGGGGAGCTGTTTTTT	CASSLGGQTSRGELFF
NA	NA	TRBV5-1	TRBJ2-3	TGCGCCAGCAGCTCACGACAGGCAGATACGCAGTATTTT	CASSSRQADTQYF
NA	NA	TRBV5-4	TRBJ2-3	TGTGCCAGCAGCTTGGGCGGATACACAGATACGCAGTATTTT	CASSLGGYTDTQYF
NA	NA	TRBV18	TRBJ1-1	TGTGCCAGCTCGCTGGGACAGAACACTGAAGCTTTCTTT	CASSLGQNTEAFF
NA	NA	TRBV12-3/TRBV12-4	TRBJ1-1	TGTGCCAGCAGTCTACAGGGTAAAACTGAAGCTTTCTTT	CASSLQGKTEAFF
NA	NA	TRBV11-2	TRBJ1-2	TGTGCCAGCAGCTTCAGGGATGGCTACACCTTC	CASSFRDGYTF